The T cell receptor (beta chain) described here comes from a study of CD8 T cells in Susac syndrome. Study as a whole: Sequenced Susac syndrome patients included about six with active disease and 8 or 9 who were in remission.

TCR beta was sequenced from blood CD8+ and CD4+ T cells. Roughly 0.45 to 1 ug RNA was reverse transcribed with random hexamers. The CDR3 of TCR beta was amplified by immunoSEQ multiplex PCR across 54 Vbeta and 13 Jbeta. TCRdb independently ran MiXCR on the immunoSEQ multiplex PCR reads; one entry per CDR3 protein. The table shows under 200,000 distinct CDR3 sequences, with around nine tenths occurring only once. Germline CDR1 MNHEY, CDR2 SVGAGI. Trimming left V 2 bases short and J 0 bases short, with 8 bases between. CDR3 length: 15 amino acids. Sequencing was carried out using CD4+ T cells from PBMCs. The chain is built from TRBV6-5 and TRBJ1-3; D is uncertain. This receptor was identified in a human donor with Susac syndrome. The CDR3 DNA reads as TGTGCCAGCAGTTACAGGATTAACTCTGGAAACACCATATATTTT. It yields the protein CASSYRINSGNTIYF.